This entry lists 9 T cell receptor beta chains sequenced from one sample in a study of T cell responses to AZD1222 COVID-19 vaccine. The table came from immunoSEQ multiplex PCR; TCRdb's copy has only in-frame clones and leaves some out. The sample carries about 110,000 clones, 90% to 95% recorded once. Specimen: peripheral blood, collected on day 0 of AZD1222 vaccination. These TCRs come from an adult in good health.

The chain couples TRBV15 to TRBJ1-2; D remains unclear. Germline-derived CDR1 and CDR2 are LNHNV and YYDKDF (reference sequence). This CDR3 is 16 amino acids long. V lost 5 bases and J lost 8, with 24 bases in between. As DNA, the CDR3 is TGTGCCACCAGCCCCCGATTCAGGAGCCTCCGCGGCGGCTACACCTTC. Translated, it gives CATSPRFRSLRGGYTF.

In DNA form, the CDR3 reads TGCGCCAGCAGCTTGACGGGCCTCGGGCAGGGGGAATACGCGAGGGCCGAAGCTTTCTTT. It specifies CASSLTGLGQGEYARAEAFF. This chain joins TRBV5-1 and TRBJ1-1; 7 bases line up with TRBD1. CDR1 is SGHRS and CDR2 is YFSETQ in the germline V gene. The ends lost 1 base at V and 8 bases at J; junction bases unmatched: 26. The CDR3 covers 20 residues.

In this sample, this clone turned up once. This chain connects TRBV5-1 to TRBJ1-1, with TRBD1 matching over 7 bases. V was clipped by 3 bases and J by 4 bases; unmatched bases: 9. The CDR3 sequence is 15 residues long. From germline, CDR1 is SGHRS and CDR2 YFSETQ. CDR3 protein: CASSSWTGGATEAFF. The CDR3 nucleotides are TGCGCCAGCAGCTCCTGGACAGGCGGCGCCACTGAAGCTTTCTTT.

The chain employs TRBV5-1 and TRBJ2-7; D possibly corresponds to TRBD2 (7 bases). Germline V gene lookup returns CDR1 SGHRS and CDR2 YFSETQ. This CDR3 spans 14 amino acids. V was pared by 7 bases and J by 3 bases, with 17 bases between. The CDR3 coding sequence is TGCGCCAGCTGTGACGGGGGAGGGGGCTACGAGCAGTACTTC. Translation gives CASCDGGGGYEQYF. Together with reference TRBV5-1 and TRBJ2-7, the CDR3 gives the full variable domain: KAGVTQTPRYLIKTRGQQVTLSCSPISGHRSVSWYQQTPGQGLQFLFEYFSETQRNKGNFPGRFSGRQFSNSRSEMNVSTLELGDSALYLCASCDGGGGYEQYFGPGTRLTVT.

The chain is built from TRBV7-9 and TRBJ2-3; D gene ambiguous. Trimming cost V 2 bases and J 0 bases, with 6 bases left between them. This CDR3 comprises 14 residues. Germline CDR1 SEHNR, CDR2 FQNEAQ (reference sequence). In DNA form, the CDR3 reads TGTGCCAGCAGCTTACGGTATAGCACAGATACGCAGTATTTT. Translation: CASSLRYSTDTQYF.

The chain links TRBV5-1 to TRBJ1-1; 9 bases are shared with TRBD1. The CDR3 runs 14 residues. The germline CDR1 and CDR2 sequences are SGHRS and YFSETQ. The junction had 4 bases not matched to a gene; V was cut back by 3 bases and J by 4 bases. CDR3 in amino acids: CASSYGQGSTEAFF. The CDR3 nucleotides read TGCGCCAGCAGCTACGGACAGGGGAGCACTGAAGCTTTCTTT.

This clone was observed a handful of times. The V and J genes are TRBV7-3 and TRBJ2-7, with TRBD1 matching over 7 bases. V lost 5 bases and J lost 4; bases outside the gene matches: 5. CDR3 size: 13 residues. Per germline, CDR1 SGHTA and CDR2 FQGTGA. The CDR3 sequence: CASSTGQPYEQYF. Here the CDR3 DNA reads TGTGCCAGCAGCACGGGACAGCCGTACGAGCAGTACTTC.

The gene calls are TRBV4-1 and TRBJ1-3; D call uncertain. Trimming removed 4 bases at V and 2 bases at J, with 15 bases between. Germline V CDR1 and CDR2: MGHRA, YSYEKL. This CDR3 region has 16 residues. In DNA form, the CDR3 reads TGCGCCAGCAGCCTGAGTGTGGGCACACCTGGAAACACCATATATTTT. As protein: CASSLSVGTPGNTIYF.

The chain employs TRBV30 and TRBJ1-6; D gene unclear. The CDR3 covers 12 residues. V was trimmed by 2 bases and J by 7 bases, leaving 6 bases between them. The germline gives CDR1 GTSNPN, CDR2 SVGIG (reference sequence). CDR3 loop: CAWSQSNSPLHF. CDR3 in DNA: TGTGCCTGGAGTCAGTCCAATTCACCCCTCCACTTT.